The rows below give T cell receptor beta chains drawn from one sample of a study of control samples from healthy donors and cancer patients. TCRdb keeps only in-frame clones here, not all; method: immunoSEQ multiplex PCR. In the table there are 90,000 to 100,000 clones, over 60% of which are singletons. The sequencing input was blood. Receptors were obtained from a woman in her 30s in good health. CDR3s include the opening cysteine and the closing phenylalanine or tryptophan. A D gene is named only where the DNA matches it firmly. Where a row states a size, it is once, few, many or the class of an expanded clone; other rows omit it.

abundance | j_gene | d_gene | v_gene | CDR3aa | CDR3nt
NA | TRBJ1-1 | TRBD1 | TRBV14 | CASSRRDRGPYTEAFF | TGTGCCAGCAGCCGCCGGGACAGGGGGCCGTACACTGAAGCTTTCTTT
NA | TRBJ1-2 | NA | TRBV6-2/TRBV6-3 | CASSYSLGQNGYTF | TGTGCCAGCAGTTACTCGCTGGGGCAGAATGGCTACACCTTC
NA | TRBJ1-3 | TRBD1 | TRBV29-1 | CSVVGGQTEVSF | TGCAGCGTTGTAGGGGGACAGACCGAGGTCAGTTTT
few | TRBJ1-1 | NA | TRBV7-8 | CASSFTGTLNTEAFF | TGTGCCAGCAGCTTCACCGGGACACTGAACACTGAAGCTTTCTTT
NA | TRBJ2-2 | NA | TRBV6-1 | CASSEVRVSGELFF | TGTGCCAGCAGTGAAGTCCGTGTTTCCGGGGAGCTGTTTTTT
NA | TRBJ2-7 | NA | TRBV19 | CASSLQEDRSYEQYF | TGTGCCAGTAGTCTCCAAGAAGACAGGTCCTACGAGCAGTACTTC
NA | TRBJ2-3 | TRBD2 | TRBV3-1/TRBV3-2 | CASSRGGGGDTQYF | TGTGCCAGCAGCCGCGGGGGGGGCGGAGATACGCAGTATTTT
NA | TRBJ1-1 | NA | TRBV7-8 | CASSLGQNTEAFF | TGTGCCAGCAGCTTGGGACAGAACACTGAAGCTTTCTTT
NA | TRBJ1-2 | NA | TRBV7-2 | CASSLGGFKNYGYTF | TGTGCCAGCAGCTTAGGTGGATTCAAGAACTATGGCTACACCTTC
few | TRBJ2-7 | TRBD2 | TRBV6-5 | CASAGTSKHYEQYF | TGTGCCAGCGCCGGGACTAGCAAGCACTACGAGCAGTACTTC
NA | TRBJ2-2 | NA | TRBV4-3 | CASSQAGGDNTGELFF | TGCGCCAGCAGCCAAGCCGGCGGGGACAACACCGGGGAGCTGTTTTTT
NA | TRBJ2-7 | NA | TRBV10-3 | CAISDPRSSYEQYF | TGTGCCATCAGTGATCCCCGGAGCTCCTACGAGCAGTACTTC
few | TRBJ1-5 | NA | TRBV5-5 | CASSLVPNQPQHF | TGTGCCAGCAGCTTGGTCCCAAATCAGCCCCAGCATTTT
NA | TRBJ1-4 | NA | TRBV30 | CAWSDRRENEKLFF | TGTGCCTGGAGTGACAGGCGTGAAAATGAAAAACTGTTTTTT
NA | TRBJ2-7 | NA | TRBV6-2/TRBV6-3 | CASSLSSYEQYF | TGTGCCAGCAGTCTGAGCTCCTACGAGCAGTACTTC
NA | TRBJ1-5 | TRBD1 | TRBV30 | CAWSGGDRVNQPQHF | TGTGCCTGGAGTGGGGGGGACAGGGTCAATCAGCCCCAGCATTTT